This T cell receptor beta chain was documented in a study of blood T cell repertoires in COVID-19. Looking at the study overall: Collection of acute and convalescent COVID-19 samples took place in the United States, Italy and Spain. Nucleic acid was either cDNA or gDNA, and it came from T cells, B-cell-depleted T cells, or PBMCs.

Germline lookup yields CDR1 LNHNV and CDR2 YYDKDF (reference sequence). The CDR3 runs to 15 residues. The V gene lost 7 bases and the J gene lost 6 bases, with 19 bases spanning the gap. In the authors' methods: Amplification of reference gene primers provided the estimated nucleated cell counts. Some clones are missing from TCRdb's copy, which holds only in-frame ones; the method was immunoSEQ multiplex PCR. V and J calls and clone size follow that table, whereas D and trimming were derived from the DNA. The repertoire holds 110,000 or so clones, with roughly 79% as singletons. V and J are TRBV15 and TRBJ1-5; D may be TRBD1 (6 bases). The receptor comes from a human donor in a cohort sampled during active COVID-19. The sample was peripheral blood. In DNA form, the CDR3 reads TGTGCCACCACTTCAAGACAGGTCCTAGGTCAGCCCCAGCATTTT. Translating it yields CATTSRQVLGQPQHF.